The source of this T cell receptor beta chain is a study of cytomegalovirus exposure and HLA in healthy donors (dated by TCRdb to 2016 to 2017). Regarding the research as a whole: An earlier analysis of roughly 500 of the donors reported about 250 Gb of sequence data and approximately 110 million unique TCR beta sequences from some 180 million T cells. To predict cytomegalovirus infection status, the study brought together high-throughput TCR immunosequencing, statistical association of individual TCRs with disease status, and machine learning. Typing coverage differed by locus: A, B, C, DRB1 and DQB1 were typed in roughly 620-630 donors, DQA1 in 500 to 550, DPA1 in roughly 590, and DPB1 in just under 490. Roughly 300 gigabases of sequencing data and 80 million or so unique TCR sequences were included in an early release covering under 650 HLA-typed donors. All discovery cohort repertoires had been generated using a single sequencing platform. In addition to the first cohort of roughly 670 subjects, a separate validation cohort of approximately 130 different subjects was used. To decide whether each TCR beta V gene segment behaved as functional or pseudogenic, an earlier analysis of some 570 of the donors relied on high-throughput TCR beta sequencing. Alongside the repertoire data, information on donor age, sex, ethnicity and CMV serostatus was compiled. Genome-wide SNP genotypes for about three fifths of the roughly 670 donors were used in a later genetic analysis, which treated that subset as a discovery cohort. The study used immunosequencing to profile the T cell repertoires of 600 to 850 subjects and linked those repertoires to cytomegalovirus serostatus. Rather than using new phenotypic data, the later analysis identified candidate immune exposures from TCR beta sequences and from how often those sequences occurred across donors. Of the roughly 430 genotyped donors, approximately 83% fell in the genetic ancestry cluster associated with self-reported Caucasian donors. Across under 500 genotyped donors of the cohort, an average of approximately 240,000 unique TCR beta nucleotide sequences per donor were sequenced, and approximately 17% of those sequences were non-productive. The study aimed to test whether cataloging public T cell receptors could reveal signatures of past pathogen exposure. In a later analysis, previously published TCR beta repertoires from 500 to 750 donors were re-analyzed and high-resolution HLA genotyping was added so that TCR occurrence patterns could be studied. Several DR-DQ haplotypes were handled as single units for association and clustering because linkage in the cohort was strong. Class I and class II HLA loci were covered by the typing at four-digit resolution. What the work shows at the level of the full study, not this receptor alone: Because HLA typing was missing for some donors at each locus, association tests included only the typed subset. A group of highly shared sequence variants was considered likely to be a technical artifact of the sequencing pipeline. When HLA alleles, especially DR and DQ, strongly co-occurred, TCR associations were difficult to assign to individual alleles. Across donors, most TCR sequences were observed very rarely, whereas some public TCRs were present in many individuals. In vitro tests confirmed that a few of the cytomegalovirus-associated TCR beta chains recognize cytomegalovirus antigens. Linkage disequilibrium might explain the correlated functional status among segregating V segments, but an unknown experimental factor could not be ruled out. In this cohort, only TCR beta chains were sequenced, and detectable features were limited by the absence of alpha or paired-chain data. At a false discovery rate of 0.05, a later analysis linked some 17,000 TCR beta sequences to specific HLA alleles. According to a later genetic analysis, donors in an Asian-associated ancestry cluster had fewer N-insertions in productive TCRs than the approximately 690-donor mean. In the study, some 160 TCR beta chains were listed as associated with cytomegalovirus. In an earlier analysis of around 500 of the donors, most TCR beta V segments appeared in productive rearrangements about 87% or about 30% of the time, broadly matching IMGT annotations. In a later analysis, HLA-associated TCR beta chains showed more clonal expansion and lower generation probabilities than non-associated chains that were equally common. Because counts were too low, seventeen rarely observed V segments, including chromosome 9 orphons, were left out of the earlier analysis of about 620 of the donors. The only immune exposure information available for the cohort was CMV serostatus. In a later analysis, TCR association rates were found to vary across HLA loci, with the most associated TCRs seen for DRB1 alleles and the fewest for HLA-C alleles. The authors suggested that the approach could potentially be generalized to other disease states and immunological phenotypes. In a later analysis, most CMV-associated TCR beta chains were found to appear HLA-restricted, with HLA associations seemingly driven largely by CMV exposure. The classifier was reported to diagnose cytomegalovirus status with high specificity and sensitivity in both the original cohort and the validation cohort. A further reported finding was that TCR beta sequences accurately predicted the HLA-A and HLA-B alleles for most subjects in the first cohort. Presence/absence analyses assumed roughly uniform sequencing depth across donors, an assumption that may not hold. In a later analysis, several top co-occurrence clusters were reported to appear linked to parvovirus B19, influenza, CMV and Epstein-Barr virus. An association between a missense DCLRE1C variant and V-gene and J-gene trimming of TCR beta chains was found in a later genetic analysis and replicated in an independent cohort.

The library was generated by the immunoSEQ multiplex PCR assay. The multiplex PCR relied on a mix of 60 forward primers for TCR Vbeta segments and 13 reverse primers for TCR Jbeta segments. The CDR3 region of rearranged TCR beta genes was amplified from genomic DNA by a multiplex PCR assay. The Illumina HiSeq System was used to sequence the amplified TCR beta libraries as 87-base-pair reads. The paper's processing steps were these. In a later analysis, tens of millions of unique TCR beta chains were counted across the roughly 700 repertoires, and about 9.9 million of these chains were shared by at least two donors. To remove PCR and sequencing errors, raw reads were error-corrected and collapsed into unique sequences using a nearest-neighbor algorithm that merged closely related sequences. V, D and J gene segments were assigned by aligning CDR3 sequences to IMGT reference sequences. For a sequence to be retained, a match of at least six nucleotides was required to both a V gene segment and a J gene segment. Rearrangements were classified as productive when the CDR3 lacked stop codons and remained in frame with V and J, and all other rearrangements were classified as non-productive. CDR3 was defined according to IMGT convention as the region running from the second conserved V-encoded cysteine to the conserved J-encoded phenylalanine. The earlier analysis of approximately 590 of the donors excluded any sequence lacking an unambiguous match to a single V gene segment. An earlier analysis of fewer than 750 of the donors classified V segments as functional when productive rearrangements were above 56.7% and as segregating when the standard deviation between donors was above 5%. A statistical classification framework was developed to diagnose cytomegalovirus status using the catalog of TCR beta chain sequences. In a later analysis, V and J genes were assigned by comparing TCR nucleotide sequences against IMGT/GENE-DB human TR gene sequences. A later analysis assigned CDR3 sequences and most-parsimonious VDJ recombination scenarios with the TCRdist pipeline. A later analysis defined each TCR beta chain by its CDR3 amino acid sequence plus V-gene family, and excluded reads lacking a unique V-gene family. In a later analysis, 550 to 650 highly shared, low-generation-probability nucleotide sequences were removed to address suspected cross-contamination and a sequencing artifact. A later analysis calculated a clonal expansion index for each public chain from normalized within-repertoire ranks of inferred template counts. In a later analysis, generation probabilities were computed using a VDJ recombination model fitted to out-of-frame rearrangements, and the results were checked against IGoR. Hypergeometric tests were used in a later analysis to score TCR-TCR, TCR-HLA and TCR-CMV co-occurrence, with a repertoire-size bias correction applied to the TCR pairs. In a later analysis, false discovery rates were estimated by permuting HLA or CMV assignments 20 times. A later analysis grouped co-occurring TCRs with DBSCAN, adding TCRdist sequence similarity when clustering within HLA-allele-positive subsets. Co-occurrence clustering excluded repertoires with fewer than 30,000 or more than 120,000 public chains, plus five with anomalous nucleotide sharing. The immuneACCESS repertoire file appears here via TCRdb, limited to in-frame rearrangements. These files lack a portion of the clones; in checked studies, under half of the deficit traces to unresolved V genes, and the cause of the others is not known. V and J calls and clone size are given by that table; D and trimming were obtained from the DNA. The sample table contains 55,000 to 70,000 clones; only one count was recorded for 80% of them. 3.5% to 4% of the sample is held by the ten biggest clonotypes.

The cohort was made up of about 610 healthy bone marrow donors. Cohort members were all nominally healthy when sampled, although unrecorded immune exposures were likely present. The donor was CMV seronegative and belonged to the group of around 400 seronegative cohort members. Each donor provided a peripheral blood sample, and peripheral blood mononuclear cells were used for TCR beta sequencing. The Qiagen DNeasy Blood Extraction Kit was used to extract genomic DNA from the blood cell samples. Notes on this clone: Its antigen is not yet known. Base qualities are not at hand, and no much larger clone is one base apart.

Source material: PBMCs. This TCR was sampled from a woman aged 35 to 49 in good health and CMV-seronegative.

The sequence in DNA is TGTGCCAGCAGCAACACGGGACTAGCGGGAAGGGGGGAGCAGTTCTTC. Its protein is CASSNTGLAGRGEQFF. The receptor chain draws on TRBV7-2 and TRBJ2-1; TRBD2 agrees with 13 junctional bases. The cysteine opens and the phenylalanine closes a CDR3 of 16 amino acids. Of the read, only the CDR3 DNA is kept; its 48 bases are in frame from base 1. V is trimmed back by 5 bases and J by 10 bases, and the junction contains 11 bases that no gene match accounts for. CDR1 and CDR2 were assigned from the germline V gene as SGHTA and FQGNSA.